This T cell receptor beta chain was retrieved from a study of T cell repertoires in cytomegalovirus infection. Overall study: Indications of both CMV infection and matching HLA type were provided by public TCR beta signatures.

This clonotype was observed many times. Its antigen is unidentified. CDR3 length: 13 amino acids. Germline V gene data show CDR1 as MNHEY and CDR2 as SVGEGT. V was pared by 6 bases and J by 3 bases, with 11 bases between. TCRdb processed the reads anew with MiXCR; each CDR3 protein has one entry. The repertoire holds tens of thousands of distinct CDR3 sequences, with more than 15% as singletons. Source: CD8+ T cells from cultured PBMCs, taken from culture after CMV antigen stimulation. This rearrangement joins TRBV6-2 or TRBV6-3 to TRBJ1-1; a weak D match, TRBD1 (6 bases). The receptor was isolated from a human donor in good health (CMV status not recorded). Some clones in this sample may be carry-over from other donors' samples. CDR3 in amino acids: CASSRDTYTEAFF. The CDR3 DNA follows: TGTGCCAGCAGCCGGGACACTTACACTGAAGCTTTCTTT.